The clone carrying this T cell receptor beta chain has only a few counts. Its antigen remains unidentified. The sample comes from a study of type 1 and type 2 diabetes patients. Overall study context: Donors were type 1 diabetes, type 2 diabetes, or nondiabetic controls. CD4+ or CD8+ T cells were positively selected from PBMCs with microbeads. Across the study, 15 million to 20 million paired-end reads were produced.

The CDR3 is 16 amino acids. The V segment lost 5 bases and the J segment 6 bases; nucleotides outside the gene matches: 13. The germline CDR1 and CDR2 sequences are SNHLY and FYNNEI. Points from the study as a whole: In CD4+ and CD8+ T cells, type 2 diabetes diversity exceeded type 1.

Genomic DNA was the PCR template. Amplification of the beta chain CDR3 used 30 forward and 13 reverse multiplex primers. TCRdb reanalysed the multiplex PCR reads using MiXCR and keeps one entry per CDR3 protein. This sample has 280,000 or so distinct CDR3 sequences, with roughly 44% found just once. J is TRBJ2-1 and V is TRBV2, with TRBD1 identical over 7 bases. The sample taken for sequencing was peripheral blood mononuclear cells (PBMCs). This receptor was obtained from a man aged 18 to 29 with type 2 diabetes. In DNA form, the CDR3 reads TGTGCCAGCAGTAAGGGGGCGCAATTCTCCGCCAATGAGCAGTTCTTC. As protein: CASSKGAQFSANEQFF. The full variable domain, in which reference TRBV2 and TRBJ2-1 provide the parts outside the CDR3, is EPEVTQTPSHQVTQMGQEVILRCVPISNHLYFYWYRQILGQKVEFLVSFYNNEISEKSEIFDDQFSVERPDGSNFTLKIRSTKLEDSAMYFCASSKGAQFSANEQFFGPGTRLTVL.